This T cell receptor (beta chain) was captured in a study of high-grade serous ovarian cancer treatment subgroups. Study details: On average, roughly 14,000 reads and thousands of unique TCR beta rearrangements were obtained per sample.

Tumor tissue was taken before any definitive surgery or chemotherapy was given. In its sample, this clone was seen once. The antigen remains unidentified. The table came from immunoSEQ multiplex PCR; TCRdb's copy has only in-frame clones and leaves some out. The sample lists around 4,200 clones, about four fifths seen once, with 4% to 5.5% in the top ten. V lost 0 bases to trimming and J lost 4 bases; unmatched junction nucleotides: 20. The CDR3 runs 20 residues. The germline CDR1 and CDR2 sequences are LNHNV and YYDKDF (reference sequence). Whole-study results and caveats: Without spatial data, bulk sequencing limits insight into HGSC tumor diversity. CDR1 and CDR2 were left unanalyzed; analyses focused on CDR3.

This chain uses TRBV15 with TRBJ1-2; 7 bases align to TRBD1. The sequencing sample was made of tumor tissue. The clonotype comes from a human donor with high-grade serous ovarian cancer. Here the CDR3 reads CATSRDPGGQQNAFPYGYTF. The CDR3 nucleotides are TGTGCCACCAGCAGAGATCCGGGGGGACAGCAGAACGCTTTCCCCTATGGCTACACCTTC.